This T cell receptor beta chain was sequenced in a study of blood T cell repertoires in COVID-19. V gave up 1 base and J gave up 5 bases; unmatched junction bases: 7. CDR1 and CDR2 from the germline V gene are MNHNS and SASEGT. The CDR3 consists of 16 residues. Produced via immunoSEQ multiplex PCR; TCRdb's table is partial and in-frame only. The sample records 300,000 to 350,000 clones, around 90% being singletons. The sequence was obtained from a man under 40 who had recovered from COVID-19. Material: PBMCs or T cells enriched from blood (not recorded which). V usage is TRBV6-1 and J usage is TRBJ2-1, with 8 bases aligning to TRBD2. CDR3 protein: CASSEEYGGVHNEQFF. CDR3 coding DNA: TGTGCCAGCAGTGAAGAATACGGGGGGGTCCACAATGAGCAGTTCTTC.